This is a list of T cell receptor beta chains from one sample in a study of shared clonotypes between healthy human individuals. Using immunoSEQ multiplex PCR, the repertoire was profiled, and TCRdb retains in-frame clones only, with some absent. The sample shows approximately 2.4 million clones, approximately 95% of them seen only once. Sequencing was done on a sample of naive CD4+ T cells sorted from blood. These TCRs come from a man aged 18 to 29 in good health. CDR3s include the opening cysteine and the closing phenylalanine or tryptophan. The D gene is left open where the match is weak.

v_call d_call cdr3_aa
TRBV5-1 NA CASSRGDRDLDTQYF
TRBV19 NA CASNPPGLETQYF
TRBV27 NA CASSSAANYGYTF
TRBV6-1 NA CASSEYPRGPYEQYF
TRBV5-1 TRBD1 CASSLRLGTDYGYTF
TRBV30 NA CAWTLPSGRNEQFF
TRBV10-3 TRBD2 CAITHRLAGGPGDEQYF
TRBV20-1 NA CSAMTGYEQYF
TRBV9 TRBD1 CASSGGQGSYNEQFF
TRBV29-1 NA CSVGAPSGANVLTF
TRBV30 NA CAWRWPDSGANVLTF
TRBV9 NA CASSVSMNTEAFF
TRBV25-1 NA CASSERTASYEQYF
TRBV4-3 TRBD1 CASSQVWAGGNTEAFF
TRBV7-9 NA CASSLDRTEAFF
TRBV20-1 NA CSASVPGTQYF
TRBV7-9 NA CASSPEADTQYF
TRBV5-6 NA CASSLAGIYEQYF
TRBV19 TRBD1 CASSSQGDQPQHF
TRBV5-1 NA CASSPKTDTGELFF
TRBV9 TRBD2 CASSVEASGATYEQYF
TRBV27 TRBD1 CASSLNRGTNEQYF
TRBV6-5 NA CASSYLGDEQYF
TRBV30 NA CAWETEYYGYTF
TRBV5-1 TRBD2 CASSGGLADTDTQYF
TRBV10-3 TRBD1 CAISFDRDGYTF
TRBV27 NA CASGQLANYYNEQFF
TRBV5-1 NA CASSSDLRGPSEQYF
TRBV27 NA CASSFGRNREYF
TRBV18 NA CASSPQNPSSGNTIYF